This T cell receptor beta chain stems from a study of blood T cells in healthy people across ages. A sample-barcoded 5' primer and a J-beta primer mix were used in a second PCR of about 7 to 12 cycles. TCRdb ran MiXCR on the 5' RACE reads and lists one entry per CDR3 protein. The sample lists about 940,000 distinct CDR3 sequences, under 50% occurring once. V shed 2 bases and J 6 bases; nucleotides not matched to a gene: 7. This CDR3 has 17 amino acids. From germline, CDR1 is SGHVS and CDR2 FQNEAQ. Sequencing used blood. V and J are TRBV7-8 and TRBJ2-1; TRBD2 matches 13 bases. This sequence was found in a man aged 25-40 years in good health. The chain's CDR3 is CASSLNPTSGGFNEQFF. The CDR3 nucleotides read TGTGCCAGCAGCTTAAACCCGACTAGCGGGGGGTTCAATGAGCAGTTCTTC.